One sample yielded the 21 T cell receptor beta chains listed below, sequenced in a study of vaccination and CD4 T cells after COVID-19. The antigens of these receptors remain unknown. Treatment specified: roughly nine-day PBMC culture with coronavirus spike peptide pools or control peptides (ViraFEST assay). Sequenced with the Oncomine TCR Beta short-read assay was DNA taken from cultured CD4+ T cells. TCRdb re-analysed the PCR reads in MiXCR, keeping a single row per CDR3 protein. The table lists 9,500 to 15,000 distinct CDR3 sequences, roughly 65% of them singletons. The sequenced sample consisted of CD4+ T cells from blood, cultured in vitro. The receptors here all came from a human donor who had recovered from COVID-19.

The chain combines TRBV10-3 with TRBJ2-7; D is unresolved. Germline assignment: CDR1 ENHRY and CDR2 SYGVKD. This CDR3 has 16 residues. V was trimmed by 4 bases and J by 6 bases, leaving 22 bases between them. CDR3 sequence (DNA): TGTGCCATCAGTGGCTCCCCTTATAGTAGGGAACTCGAGCAGTACTTC. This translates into CAISGSPYSRELEQYF.

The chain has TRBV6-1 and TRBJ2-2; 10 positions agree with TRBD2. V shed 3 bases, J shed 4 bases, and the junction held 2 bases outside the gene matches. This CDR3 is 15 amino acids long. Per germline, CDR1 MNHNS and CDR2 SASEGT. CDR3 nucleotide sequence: TGTGCCAGCAGTGAGGCTAGCGGGAGCACCGGGGAGCTGTTTTTT. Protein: CASSEASGSTGELFF.

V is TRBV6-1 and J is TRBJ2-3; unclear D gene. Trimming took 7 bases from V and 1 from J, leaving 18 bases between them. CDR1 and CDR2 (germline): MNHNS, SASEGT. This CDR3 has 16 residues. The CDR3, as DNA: TGTGCCAGCAACAAAAAAGACACTCTCGGCACAGATACGCAGTATTTT. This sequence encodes CASNKKDTLGTDTQYF.

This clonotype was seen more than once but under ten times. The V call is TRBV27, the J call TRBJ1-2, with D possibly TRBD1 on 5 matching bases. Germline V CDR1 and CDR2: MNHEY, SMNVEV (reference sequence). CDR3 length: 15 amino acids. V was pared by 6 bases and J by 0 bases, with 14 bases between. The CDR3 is CASRGQGDSNYGYTF. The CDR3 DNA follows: TGTGCCAGCAGAGGGCAGGGTGACTCTAACTATGGCTACACCTTC.

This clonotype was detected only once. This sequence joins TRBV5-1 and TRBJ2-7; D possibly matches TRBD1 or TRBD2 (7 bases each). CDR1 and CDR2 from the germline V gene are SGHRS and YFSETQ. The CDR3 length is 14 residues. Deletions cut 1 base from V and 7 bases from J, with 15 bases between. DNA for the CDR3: TGCGCCAGCAGCTTGACGGCAGGGGGAGGGGAGCAGTACTTC. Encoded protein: CASSLTAGGGEQYF. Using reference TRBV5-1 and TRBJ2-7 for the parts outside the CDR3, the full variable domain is KAGVTQTPRYLIKTRGQQVTLSCSPISGHRSVSWYQQTPGQGLQFLFEYFSETQRNKGNFPGRFSGRQFSNSRSEMNVSTLELGDSALYLCASSLTAGGGEQYFGPGTRLTVT.

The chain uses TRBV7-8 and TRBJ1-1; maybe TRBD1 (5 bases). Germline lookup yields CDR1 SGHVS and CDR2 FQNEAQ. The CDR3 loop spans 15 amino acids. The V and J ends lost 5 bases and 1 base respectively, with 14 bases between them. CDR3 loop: CASSPSGTTNTEAFF. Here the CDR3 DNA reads TGTGCCAGCAGCCCAAGTGGGACGACGAACACTGAAGCTTTCTTT.

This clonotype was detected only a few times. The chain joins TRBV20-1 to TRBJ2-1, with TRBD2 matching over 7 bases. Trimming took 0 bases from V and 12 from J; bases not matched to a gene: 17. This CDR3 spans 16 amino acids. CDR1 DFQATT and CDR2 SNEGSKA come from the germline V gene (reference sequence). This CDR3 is CSAREVSGTYRGSQFF. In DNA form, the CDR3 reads TGCAGTGCTAGAGAAGTGAGCGGGACCTACCGTGGATCGCAGTTCTTC.

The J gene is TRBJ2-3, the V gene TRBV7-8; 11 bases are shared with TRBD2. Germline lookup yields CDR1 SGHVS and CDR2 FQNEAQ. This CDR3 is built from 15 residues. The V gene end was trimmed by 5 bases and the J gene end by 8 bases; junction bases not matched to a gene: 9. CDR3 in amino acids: CASSETRTSGFTQYF. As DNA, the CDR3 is TGTGCCAGCAGCGAGACTAGGACTAGCGGGTTTACGCAGTATTTT.

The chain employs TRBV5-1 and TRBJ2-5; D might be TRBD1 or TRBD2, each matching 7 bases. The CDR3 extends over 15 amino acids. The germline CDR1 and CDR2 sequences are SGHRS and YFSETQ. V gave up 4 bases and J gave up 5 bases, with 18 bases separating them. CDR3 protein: CASSIGRQGGETQYF. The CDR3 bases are TGCGCCAGCAGCATTGGACGACAGGGAGGGGAGACCCAGTACTTC. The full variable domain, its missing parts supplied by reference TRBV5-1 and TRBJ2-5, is KAGVTQTPRYLIKTRGQQVTLSCSPISGHRSVSWYQQTPGQGLQFLFEYFSETQRNKGNFPGRFSGRQFSNSRSEMNVSTLELGDSALYLCASSIGRQGGETQYFGPGTRLLVL.

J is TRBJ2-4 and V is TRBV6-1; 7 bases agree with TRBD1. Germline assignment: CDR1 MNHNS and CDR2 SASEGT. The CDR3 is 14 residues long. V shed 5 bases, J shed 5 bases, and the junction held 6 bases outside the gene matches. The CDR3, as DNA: TGTGCCAGCAGTACCCGGGACAGAGAAAACATTCAGTACTTC. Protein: CASSTRDRENIQYF.

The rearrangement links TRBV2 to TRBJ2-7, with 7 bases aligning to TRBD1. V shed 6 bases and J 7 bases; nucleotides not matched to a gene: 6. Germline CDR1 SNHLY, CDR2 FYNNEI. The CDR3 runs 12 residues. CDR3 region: CASSRGQSEQYF. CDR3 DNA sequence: TGTGCCAGCAGCCGGGGACAGAGTGAGCAGTACTTC.

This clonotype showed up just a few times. The CDR3 here is CSALLANSYNSPLHF. CDR3 DNA: TGCAGTGCCCTCCTGGCCAACTCCTATAATTCACCCCTCCACTTT. The rearrangement links TRBV20-1 to TRBJ1-6; D is unclear. Per germline, CDR1 DFQATT and CDR2 SNEGSKA (reference sequence). The V and J ends lost 6 bases and 0 bases respectively, with 12 bases between them. The CDR3 is 15 amino acids.

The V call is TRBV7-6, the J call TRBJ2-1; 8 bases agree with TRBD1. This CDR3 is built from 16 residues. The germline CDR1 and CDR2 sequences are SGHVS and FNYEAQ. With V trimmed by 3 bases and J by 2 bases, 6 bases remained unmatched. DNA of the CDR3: TGTGCCAGCAGCTTTGGGACAGGCAAGCCCTACAATGAGCAGTTCTTC. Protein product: CASSFGTGKPYNEQFF.

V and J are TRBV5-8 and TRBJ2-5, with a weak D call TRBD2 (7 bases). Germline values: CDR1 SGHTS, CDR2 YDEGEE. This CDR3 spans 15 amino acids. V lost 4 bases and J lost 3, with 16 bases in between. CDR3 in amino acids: CASSPSGTHKETQYF. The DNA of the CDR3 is TGTGCCAGCAGCCCAAGCGGGACACACAAAGAGACCCAGTACTTC.

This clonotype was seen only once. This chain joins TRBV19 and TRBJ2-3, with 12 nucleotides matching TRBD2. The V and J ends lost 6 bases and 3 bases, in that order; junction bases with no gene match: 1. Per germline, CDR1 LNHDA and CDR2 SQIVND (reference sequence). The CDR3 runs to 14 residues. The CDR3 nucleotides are TGTGCCAGTAGCGGGACTAGCGGGACAGATACGCAGTATTTT. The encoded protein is CASSGTSGTDTQYF.

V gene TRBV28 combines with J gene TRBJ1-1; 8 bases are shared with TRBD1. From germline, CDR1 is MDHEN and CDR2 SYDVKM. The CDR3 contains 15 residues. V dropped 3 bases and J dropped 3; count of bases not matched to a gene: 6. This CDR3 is CASSLQGAMDTEAFF. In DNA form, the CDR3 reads TGTGCCAGCAGTTTGCAGGGGGCTATGGACACTGAAGCTTTCTTT.

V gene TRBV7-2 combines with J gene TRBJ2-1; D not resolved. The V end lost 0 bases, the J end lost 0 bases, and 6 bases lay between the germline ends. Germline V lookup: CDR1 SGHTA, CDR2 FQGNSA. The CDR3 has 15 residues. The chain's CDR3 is CASSLAVSSYNEQFF. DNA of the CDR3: TGTGCCAGCAGCTTAGCGGTCAGCTCCTACAATGAGCAGTTCTTC.

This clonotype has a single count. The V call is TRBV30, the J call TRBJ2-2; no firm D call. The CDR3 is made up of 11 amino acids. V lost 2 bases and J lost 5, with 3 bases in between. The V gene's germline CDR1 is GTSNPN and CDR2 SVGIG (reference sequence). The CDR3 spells CAWSQTGELFF. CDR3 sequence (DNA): TGTGCCTGGAGTCAAACCGGGGAGCTGTTTTTT.

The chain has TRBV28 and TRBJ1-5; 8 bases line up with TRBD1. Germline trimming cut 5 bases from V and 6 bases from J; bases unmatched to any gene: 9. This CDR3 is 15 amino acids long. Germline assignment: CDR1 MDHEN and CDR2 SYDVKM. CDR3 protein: CASSITGGQAQPQHF. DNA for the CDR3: TGTGCCAGCAGTATTACAGGGGGACAAGCTCAGCCCCAGCATTTT.

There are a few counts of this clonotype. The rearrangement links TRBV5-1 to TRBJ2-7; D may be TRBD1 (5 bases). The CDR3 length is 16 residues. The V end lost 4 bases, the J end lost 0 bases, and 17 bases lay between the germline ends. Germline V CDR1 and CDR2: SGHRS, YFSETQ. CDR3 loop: CASSQGILPGSYEQYF. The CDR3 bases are TGCGCCAGCAGCCAGGGAATCCTCCCTGGCTCCTACGAGCAGTACTTC.

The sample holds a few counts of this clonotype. In DNA form, the CDR3 reads TGTGCCACCAGCAGAGTCGCCAAGGGGGCGGGGACAGTCAATCAGCCCCAGCATTTT. Its translation is CATSRVAKGAGTVNQPQHF. The rearrangement uses TRBV15 and TRBJ1-5; 7 nucleotides match TRBD1. Per germline, CDR1 LNHNV and CDR2 YYDKDF (reference sequence). V trimming: 1 base; J trimming: 3 bases; junction bases outside the gene matches: 15. The CDR3 is 19 residues long.